The 19 T cell receptor beta chains reported below all come from one sample, sequenced in a study of CD8+ T cells in alopecia areata. RNA extraction and reverse transcription yielded cDNA as sequencing template. Profiled with immunoSEQ multiplex PCR; TCRdb holds only in-frame clones, not every one. Of some 170,000 clones listed, about 66% are singletons. The input for sequencing was CD8+ T cells sorted from blood, taken at week 0. These receptors originate from a human donor with alopecia areata.

This chain uses TRBV27 with TRBJ2-3; TRBD2 is a possible D gene (5 bases). The V and J ends lost 7 bases and 5 bases respectively, with 13 bases between them. Germline values: CDR1 MNHEY, CDR2 SMNVEV (reference sequence). CDR3 length equals 13 residues. CDR3 loop: CASTGITIDTQYF. For the CDR3, the DNA is TGTGCCAGCACCGGGATCACTATAGATACGCAGTATTTT.

The genes are TRBV2 and TRBJ1-1; D ambiguous. Trimming removed 8 bases from V and 0 bases from J, with 10 bases in between. Germline CDR1 and CDR2: SNHLY and FYNNEI. This CDR3 has 13 amino acids. This CDR3 is CASCPRVNTEAFF. Here the CDR3 DNA reads TGTGCCAGCTGTCCGAGGGTGAACACTGAAGCTTTCTTT.

A note on this clone: The same CDR3 can be traced to other DNA sequences in this sample. The chain combines TRBV29-1 with TRBJ2-2; D is perhaps TRBD1 (6 bases). Trimming removed 3 bases at V and 5 bases at J, with 10 bases between. CDR1 and CDR2 (germline): SQVTM, ANQGSEA. This CDR3 contains 13 residues. CDR3 sequence: CSVEGARTGELFF. The CDR3 region has the DNA TGCAGCGTTGAGGGGGCGAGAACCGGGGAGCTGTTTTTT.

The chain uses TRBV30 and TRBJ1-1; unclear D gene. Deletions cut 3 bases from V and 1 base from J, with 6 bases between. Germline V gene sequence: CDR1 GTSNPN, CDR2 SVGIG (reference sequence). There are 12 residues in the CDR3. In DNA, the CDR3 is TGTGCCTGGAGACCAGCGAACACTGAAGCTTTCTTT. It codes for CAWRPANTEAFF.

The V and J genes are TRBV5-1 and TRBJ1-1; D gene unclear. Trimming removed 1 base from V and 0 bases from J, with 10 bases in between. This CDR3 is 15 amino acids long. In germline, CDR1 is SGHRS, CDR2 YFSETQ. The DNA for the CDR3 is TGCGCCAGCAGCTTGAGAGACGCCTTGAACACTGAAGCTTTCTTT. Amino acid sequence: CASSLRDALNTEAFF.

This clone was picked up one time. This sequence joins TRBV25-1 and TRBJ1-1; D gene uncertain. The CDR3 has 13 amino acids. V was pared by 8 bases and J by 3 bases, with 13 bases between. Germline values: CDR1 MGHDK, CDR2 SYGVNS. In DNA, the CDR3 is TGTGCCAGCGCGGCAGGTCTTTACACTGAAGCTTTCTTT. Its translation is CASAAGLYTEAFF. The full variable domain, completed using reference TRBV25-1 and TRBJ1-1, is EADIYQTPRYLVIGTGKKITLECSQTMGHDKMYWYQQDPGMELHLIHYSYGVNSTEKGDLSSESTVSRIRTEHFPLTLESARPSHTSQYLCASAAGLYTEAFFGQGTRLTVV.

The chain couples TRBV9 to TRBJ2-1; 9 bases fit TRBD2. This CDR3 comprises 14 residues. Trimming took 4 bases from V and 6 from J; bases not matched to a gene: 5. Germline CDR1 is SGDLS and CDR2 is YYNGEE. CDR3 amino acids: CASSNSGGGNEQFF. In nucleotides, the CDR3 is TGTGCCAGCAGCAATAGCGGGGGAGGCAATGAGCAGTTCTTC.

A note on this clone: In this CDR3 the conserved last residue, phenylalanine or tryptophan, is missing, so a read error is likely. It is unclear where the CDR3 begins or ends on the DNA, so no DNA is shown, and the CDR3 is as TCRdb lists it. This rearrangement joins TRBV14 to TRBJ1-3; TRBD1, as called in the table, went unchecked against the DNA. Germline CDR1 and CDR2: SGHDN and FVKESK. The CDR3 contains 10 residues when both ends are counted. The CDR3 reads CASSDSRGPK.

V usage is TRBV25-1 and J usage is TRBJ2-4; D is unresolved. V lost 1 base, J lost 8 bases, and 3 bases lay in between. The CDR3 contains 11 residues. In germline, CDR1 is MGHDK, CDR2 SYGVNS. The DNA of the CDR3 is TGTGCCAGCAGTGAATCTTACATTCAGTACTTC. Translating it yields CASSESYIQYF.

This clone was detected a few times. The gene calls are TRBV19 and TRBJ2-3, with unresolved D. V was trimmed by 5 bases and J by 6 bases, leaving 21 bases between them. CDR1 and CDR2 from the germline V gene are LNHDA and SQIVND (reference sequence). This CDR3 contains 16 residues. Written as DNA, the CDR3 is TGTGCCAGTAGTGCCTCTAGAGTCGACGCACATGATACGCAGTATTTT. This encodes CASSASRVDAHDTQYF. The full variable domain, its missing parts supplied by reference TRBV19 and TRBJ2-3, is DGGITQSPKYLFRKEGQNVTLSCEQNLNHDAMYWYRQDPGQGLRLIYYSQIVNDFQKGDIAEGYSVSREKKESFPLTVTSAQKNPTAFYLCASSASRVDAHDTQYFGPGTRLTVL.

The rearrangement links TRBV7-3 to TRBJ2-2; no reliable D call. The V end lost 6 bases, the J end lost 3 bases, and 17 bases lay between the germline ends. Germline V CDR1 and CDR2: SGHTA, FQGTGA. There are 16 residues in the CDR3. CDR3 sequence reads: CASSNPRRLDTGELFF. Written as DNA, the CDR3 is TGTGCCAGCAGTAATCCCAGGCGGTTAGACACCGGGGAGCTGTTTTTT.

The chain carries TRBV19 and TRBJ1-2, with D possibly TRBD1 on 5 matching bases. Per germline, CDR1 LNHDA and CDR2 SQIVND (reference sequence). The CDR3 contains 17 residues. Trimming took off 4 bases at V and 2 bases at J, with 20 bases between the two ends. The CDR3 region is CASSKIDSPLRNYGYTF. The DNA of the CDR3 is TGTGCCAGTAGTAAAATTGACAGCCCTCTCCGGAACTATGGCTACACCTTC.

This clone came up a few times. The chain combines TRBV4-1 with TRBJ2-5; D gene uncertain. The CDR3 runs to 12 residues. Germline values: CDR1 MGHRA, CDR2 YSYEKL. V was pared by 6 bases and J by 5 bases, with 10 bases between. The CDR3 is CASRGVLETQYF. CDR3 coding DNA: TGCGCCAGCAGGGGCGTTTTGGAGACCCAGTACTTC.

This clone has a handful of counts. V and J are TRBV19 and TRBJ1-1; 7 bases agree with TRBD1. The trim removed 2 bases at V and 10 bases at J, leaving 1 base unmatched. CDR3 length: 11 residues. The V gene's germline CDR1 is LNHDA and CDR2 SQIVND (reference sequence). The CDR3 sequence is CASSITGVAFF. The DNA of the CDR3 is TGTGCCAGTAGTATAACAGGGGTAGCTTTCTTT.

This clone was seen a handful of times. The rearrangement uses TRBV25-1 and TRBJ1-1, with D tentatively TRBD1 (5 bases). V was clipped by 7 bases and J by 7 bases, with 13 bases between them. The CDR3 runs 12 residues. Germline CDR1 reads MGHDK; CDR2 reads SYGVNS. CDR3 amino acids: CASTTGGSEAFF. CDR3 sequence (DNA): TGTGCCAGCACCACGGGGGGGAGTGAAGCTTTCTTT.

This sequence joins TRBV27 and TRBJ2-7, with D perhaps matching TRBD1 (5 bases). V was pared by 4 bases and J by 0 bases, with 10 bases between. Germline CDR1 and CDR2: MNHEY and SMNVEV (reference sequence). The CDR3 contains 14 residues. The CDR3 spells CASSSDIDSYEQYF. Here the CDR3 DNA reads TGTGCCAGCAGTTCGGACATAGACTCCTACGAGCAGTACTTC.

V and J are TRBV7-9 and TRBJ2-5; D gene unclear. CDR1 and CDR2 from the germline V gene are SEHNR and FQNEAQ (reference sequence). This CDR3 contains 12 residues. The V end was cut by 1 base, the J end by 5 bases, with 5 bases between. The CDR3 nucleotides are TGTGCCAGCAGCTTAGTGCGTGAGACCCAGTACTTC. Translated: CASSLVRETQYF. Filled out from reference TRBV7-9 and TRBJ2-5, the complete variable domain reads DTGVSQNPRHKITKRGQNVTFRCDPISEHNRLYWYRQTLGQGPEFLTYFQNEAQLEKSRLLSDRFSAERPKGSFSTLEIQRTEQGDSAMYLCASSLVRETQYFGPGTRLLVL.

The J gene is TRBJ1-1, the V gene TRBV15; D is perhaps TRBD1 (6 bases). The germline CDR1 and CDR2 sequences are LNHNV and YYDKDF (reference sequence). With 5 bases removed from V and 4 bases from J, the gap between germline ends came to 23 bases. The CDR3 length is 17 residues. CDR3 sequence: CATSRPGDGGWGTEAFF. The CDR3 coding sequence is TGTGCCACCAGCCGCCCAGGGGACGGGGGATGGGGCACTGAAGCTTTCTTT.

The chain carries TRBV10-3 and TRBJ1-1; 7 nucleotides match TRBD1. The CDR3 runs 12 residues. Germline CDR1 and CDR2: ENHRY and SYGVKD. J lost 4 bases, V lost 11 bases, and 7 bases had no gene match. CDR3 protein: CASRTGGTEAFF. CDR3 in DNA: TGTGCCTCTCGGACAGGAGGCACTGAAGCTTTCTTT.